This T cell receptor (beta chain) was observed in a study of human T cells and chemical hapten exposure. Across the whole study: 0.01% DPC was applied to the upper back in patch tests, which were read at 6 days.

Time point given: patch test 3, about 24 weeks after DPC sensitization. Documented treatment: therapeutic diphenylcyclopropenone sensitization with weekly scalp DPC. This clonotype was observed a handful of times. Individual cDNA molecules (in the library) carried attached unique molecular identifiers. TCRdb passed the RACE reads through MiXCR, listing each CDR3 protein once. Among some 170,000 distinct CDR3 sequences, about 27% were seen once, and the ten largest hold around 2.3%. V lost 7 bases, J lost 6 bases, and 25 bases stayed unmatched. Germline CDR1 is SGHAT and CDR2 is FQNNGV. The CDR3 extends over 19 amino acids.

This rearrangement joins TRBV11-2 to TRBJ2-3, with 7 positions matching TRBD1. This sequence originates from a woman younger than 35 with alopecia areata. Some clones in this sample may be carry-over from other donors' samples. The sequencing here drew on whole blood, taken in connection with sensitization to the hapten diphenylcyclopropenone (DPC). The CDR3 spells CASTEKGQRKIRRADTQYF. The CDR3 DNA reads TGTGCCAGCACCGAAAAGGGACAGAGAAAGATTAGGCGAGCTGATACGCAGTATTTT. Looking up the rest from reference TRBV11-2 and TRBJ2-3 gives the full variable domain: EAGVAQSPRYKIIEKRQSVAFWCNPISGHATLYWYQQILGQGPKLLIQFQNNGVVDDSQLPKDRFSAERLKGVDSTLKIQPAKLEDSAVYLCASTEKGQRKIRRADTQYFGPGTRLTVL.